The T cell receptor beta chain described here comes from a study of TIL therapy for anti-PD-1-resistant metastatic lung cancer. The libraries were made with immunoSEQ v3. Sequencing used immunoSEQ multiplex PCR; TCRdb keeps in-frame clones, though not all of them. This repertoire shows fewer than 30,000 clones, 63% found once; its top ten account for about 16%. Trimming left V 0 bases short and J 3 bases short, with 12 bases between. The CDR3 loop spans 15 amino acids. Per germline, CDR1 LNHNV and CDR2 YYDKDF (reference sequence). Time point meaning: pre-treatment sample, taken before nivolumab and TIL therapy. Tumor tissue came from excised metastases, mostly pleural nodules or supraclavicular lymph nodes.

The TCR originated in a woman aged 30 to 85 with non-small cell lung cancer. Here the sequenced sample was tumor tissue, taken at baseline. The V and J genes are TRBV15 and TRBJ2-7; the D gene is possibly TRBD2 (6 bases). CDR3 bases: TGTGCCACCAGCAGAGATGGGGACTCCTTCTACGAGCAGTACTTC. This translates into CATSRDGDSFYEQYF.